The 9 T cell receptor beta chains below were found in one sample sequenced in a study of radiation and T cells in renal cell carcinoma. Profiled with immunoSEQ multiplex PCR; TCRdb holds only in-frame clones, not every one. The repertoire holds about 150,000 clones, with 88% as singletons. As for time point: baseline pretreatment blood. Treatment meaning: 15 Gy SBRT to primary tumor, nephrectomy 4 weeks later. The sample was blood, taken from a patient whose treatment included radiotherapy and nephrectomy. These receptors originate from a woman between 65 and 79 years old with renal cell carcinoma.

The count of this clone is one. The chain combines TRBV6-5 with TRBJ1-2; possibly TRBD1 for D (5 bases). Germline loops: CDR1 MNHEY, CDR2 SVGAGI. V was pared by 7 bases and J by 0 bases, with 15 bases between. This CDR3 has 15 amino acids. This chain's CDR3 is CASNPGDQANYGYTF. In DNA, the CDR3 is TGTGCCAGCAACCCGGGGGATCAGGCTAACTATGGCTACACCTTC.

The chain combines TRBV7-9 with TRBJ2-6; D tentatively fits TRBD1 or TRBD2 (5 bases each). Looked up from germline, CDR1 is SEHNR and CDR2 is FQNEAQ (reference sequence). The V and J ends lost 5 bases and 6 bases respectively, with 8 bases between them. The CDR3 consists of 13 residues. This chain's CDR3 is CASSGGQANVLTF. The CDR3 region has the DNA TGTGCCAGCAGCGGAGGACAGGCCAACGTCCTGACTTTC.

This rearrangement joins TRBV7-7 to TRBJ2-2, with 7 bases fitting TRBD2. Germline CDR1 SSHAT, CDR2 FNYEAQ (reference sequence). This CDR3 region has 14 residues. CDR3 residues: CASGLAANTGELFF. DNA of the CDR3: TGTGCTAGCGGTCTAGCGGCGAACACCGGGGAGCTGTTTTTT.

V usage is TRBV5-6 and J usage is TRBJ1-5; D may be TRBD1 (5 bases). In germline, CDR1 is SGHDT, CDR2 YYEEEE. The CDR3 consists of 17 residues. Trimming shortened V by 3 bases and J by 0 bases, and 16 bases separated the two germline ends. The CDR3 reads CASSSRQTKLSNQPQHF. For the CDR3, the DNA is TGTGCCAGCAGCTCCCGACAGACAAAACTTAGCAATCAGCCCCAGCATTTT.

This clone was counted once. J is TRBJ1-5 and V is TRBV28, with TRBD1 matching over 8 bases. J gave up 5 bases and V 3 bases, and 3 bases lay outside the gene matches. The CDR3 totals 14 residues. CDR1 and CDR2 (germline): MDHEN, SYDVKM. Written as DNA, the CDR3 is TGTGCCAGCAGTTTCAGGGGGCTAGATCAGCCCCAGCATTTT. Residues: CASSFRGLDQPQHF.

J is TRBJ1-2 and V is TRBV11-3; TRBD1 matches at 8 bases. CDR1 SGHNT and CDR2 YENEEA come from the germline V gene. Unmatched junction bases numbered 9, after V lost 1 base and J lost 5 bases. The CDR3 has 16 amino acids. CDR3 region: CASSLGQGARSYGYTF. In DNA form, the CDR3 reads TGTGCCAGCAGCTTAGGTCAGGGGGCCCGCTCTTATGGCTACACCTTC. The variable domain in full, completed from reference TRBV11-3 and TRBJ1-2, reads EAGVVQSPRYKIIEKKQPVAFWCNPISGHNTLYWYLQNLGQGPELLIRYENEEAVDDSQLPKDRFSAERLKGVDSTLKIQPAELGDSAVYLCASSLGQGARSYGYTFGSGTRLTVV.

The V and J genes are TRBV28 and TRBJ2-7; 7 bases fit TRBD1. The J segment lost 4 bases and the V segment lost 4 bases, leaving 4 bases of the junction unmatched. Germline lookup yields CDR1 MDHEN and CDR2 SYDVKM. This CDR3 comprises 13 residues. The CDR3, as DNA: TGTGCCAGCAGTTCTGGACAGGTTTACGAGCAGTACTTC. Translated: CASSSGQVYEQYF.

This clone was seen only once. The chain combines TRBV30 with TRBJ2-3; no clear D gene. This CDR3 is 13 amino acids long. CDR1 is GTSNPN and CDR2 is SVGIG in the germline V gene (reference sequence). Trimming pared 0 bases from V and 1 base from J, leaving 5 bases between. The CDR3 DNA sequence: TGTGCCTGGAGTGTACGGCGCACAGATACGCAGTATTTT. It yields the protein CAWSVRRTDTQYF.

The V gene is TRBV27, the J gene TRBJ1-4; D perhaps matches TRBD1 (6 bases). Trimming stripped 6 bases from V and 6 bases from J, with 17 bases between. The CDR3 is made up of 15 amino acids. The germline gives CDR1 MNHEY, CDR2 SMNVEV (reference sequence). The CDR3 loop reads CASRPLDSGHEKLFF. In nucleotides, the CDR3 is TGTGCCAGCAGGCCTTTGGACAGCGGGCATGAAAAACTGTTTTTT.